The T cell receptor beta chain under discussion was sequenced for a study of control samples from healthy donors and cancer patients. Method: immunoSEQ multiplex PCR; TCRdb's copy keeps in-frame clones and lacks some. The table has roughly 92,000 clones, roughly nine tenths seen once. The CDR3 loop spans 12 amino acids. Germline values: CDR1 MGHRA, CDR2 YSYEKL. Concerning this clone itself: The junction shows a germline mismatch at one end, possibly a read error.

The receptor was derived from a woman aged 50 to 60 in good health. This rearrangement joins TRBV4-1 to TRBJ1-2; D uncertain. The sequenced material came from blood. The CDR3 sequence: CASSQDYRSPYF. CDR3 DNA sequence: TGCGCCAGCAGCCAAGATTACCGGTCTCCTTACTTC.